This T cell receptor beta chain emerged from a study of blood T cell repertoires in COVID-19 (dated by TCRdb to 2020 to 2022). For the study in its entirety: Samples from collaborators originated in the United States, Italy and Spain and spanned both the acute and convalescent phases of COVID-19. Samples came from the ongoing ImmuneRACE study (first 160 participants) plus 1,254 subjects from 6 global collaborators. The repertoires were released in a freely available public database intended as a resource for research on the immune response to SARS-CoV-2. The dataset comprised deeply sampled blood TCRbeta repertoires from subjects exposed to, actively infected with, or recovered from COVID-19. Sample metadata almost always included a de-identified subject ID, COVID-19 status, age in years and sex. Where available, HLA class I and class II types were taken from metadata supplied by the sample provider and were not determined by assay-based typing. The material from the prospective study consisted of cDNA or gDNA derived from T cells, B-cell-depleted T cells, or PBMCs. Summary of the overall study and its limitations: How much clinical and demographic metadata was included differed by source and by participant, and the metadata was provided uncurated.

With respect to this clone: Its cognate antigen has yet to be identified. Base qualities are not recorded, but no much larger clone differs from it by a single base.

Collaborating institutions collected whole blood in K2EDTA tubes following their own protocols. For TCRbeta analysis, collaborator samples were shipped as frozen whole blood, as isolated PBMCs, or as DNA extracted from either sample type. TCRbeta CDR3 regions were amplified from genomic DNA using the immunoSEQ Assay, a bias-controlled multiplex PCR. In the source study's methods: Nucleated cell counts per sample were estimated from amplification of reference gene primers within the assay. To quantify the absolute abundance of each unique TCRbeta CDR3 rearrangement, sequence reads were collapsed and filtered. For each sample, productive Simpson clonality was calculated by taking the square root of Simpson's diversity index across productive rearrangements. Sourced from immuneACCESS, this table was stored by TCRdb with only in-frame sequences that have V and J called. A share of the clones is absent; for the studies checked, an unresolved V gene accounts for under half, and the remainder has no known explanation. V, J and clone size were drawn from that table, and D and trimming were deduced from the DNA. For this sample the table gives under 50,000 clones, of which roughly 84% were detected only once. Around 4.5% of the sample goes to the ten largest clones.

V lost 3 bases and J lost 7 bases; the stretch between them is 13 bases long. Sequences SQVTM (CDR1) and ANQGSEA (CDR2) are obtained from the germline V gene. The CDR3 sequence holds 12 residues, the cysteine and phenylalanine included. The DNA shown is the 36-base CDR3, in frame from base 1. The specimen sequenced was peripheral blood. The sequence was obtained from a middle-aged man with active COVID-19. The rearrangement combines TRBV29-1 with TRBJ2-7; the best D guess is TRBD1, with 5 bases matching. The DNA sequence is TGCAGCGTTGATTGGGTGGCAGGGGAGCAGTACTTC. The resulting protein is CSVDWVAGEQYF.